A selection of T cell receptor beta chains follows, all from one sample in a study of blood T cells in healthy people across ages. TCRdb re-analysed the 5' RACE reads in MiXCR, keeping a single row per CDR3 protein. The data show under 750,000 distinct CDR3 sequences, 47% seen once. Sequenced sample: blood. Source of these receptors: an elderly man in good health. Both conserved end residues are part of each CDR3. A D gene is named only where the DNA matches it firmly. Part of the rows lack a size; the others show once, few, many or a class for expanded clones.

V,D,J,size,CDR3,DNA
TRBV4-3,.,TRBJ2-1,.,CASSLSRQRDNEQFF,TGCGCCAGCAGCCTAAGCAGGCAGCGGGACAATGAGCAGTTCTTC
TRBV29-1,TRBD2,TRBJ2-1,.,CSVAGLDDNEQFF,TGCAGCGTGGCCGGACTAGACGACAATGAGCAGTTCTTC
TRBV29-1,TRBD2,TRBJ2-1,few,CSVASGSLYEQFF,TGCAGCGTCGCTAGCGGGAGTCTCTATGAGCAGTTCTTC
TRBV7-9,.,TRBJ2-7,.,CASGPGIGSYEQYF,TGTGCCAGCGGTCCAGGGATAGGCTCCTACGAGCAGTACTTC
TRBV7-2,.,TRBJ2-5,.,CASSLLPEIETQYF,TGTGCCAGCAGCTTACTCCCCGAGATAGAGACCCAGTACTTC
TRBV29-1,TRBD1,TRBJ2-7,few,CSVEGTGASSYEQYF,TGCAGCGTTGAAGGGACAGGGGCGAGCTCCTACGAGCAGTACTTC
TRBV9,.,TRBJ2-3,.,CASSVDGITDTQYF,TGTGCCAGCAGCGTAGACGGGATCACAGATACGCAGTATTTT
TRBV7-9,TRBD2,TRBJ2-3,few,CASSLVAGGLNAQYF,TGTGCCAGCAGCTTGGTGGCGGGGGGGCTGAATGCGCAGTATTTT
TRBV6-5,.,TRBJ2-7,.,CASSYDRNEQYF,TGTGCCAGCAGTTACGACCGGAATGAGCAGTACTTC
TRBV6-6,.,TRBJ2-1,.,CASSYMGGFSNEQFF,TGTGCCAGCAGTTACATGGGGGGCTTTAGCAATGAGCAGTTCTTC
TRBV10-2,TRBD1,TRBJ1-1,.,CASRDSAQDTEAFF,TGCGCCAGCCGGGACAGCGCGCAGGACACTGAAGCTTTCTTT
TRBV20-1,TRBD1,TRBJ1-1,.,CSGSGTGGNTEAFF,TGCAGTGGAAGCGGGACAGGGGGGAACACTGAAGCTTTCTTT
TRBV12-3/TRBV12-4,.,TRBJ2-5,few,CASSSPETQYF,TGTGCCAGCAGCTCTCCGGAGACCCAGTACTTC
TRBV20-1,.,TRBJ2-3,.,CSARAGASPDTQYF,TGCAGTGCTAGAGCGGGAGCCTCCCCAGATACGCAGTATTTT
TRBV25-1,TRBD1,TRBJ2-5,.,CASSGGTGILRNEQYF,TGTGCCAGCAGTGGGGGGACAGGGATTTTGAGGAATGAGCAGTACTTC
TRBV12-3/TRBV12-4,TRBD1,TRBJ1-2,.,CASGVDRGFVGYTF,TGTGCCAGCGGGGTTGACAGGGGGTTTGTTGGCTACACCTTC
TRBV21-1,.,TRBJ2-3,.,CASSKTRGTSGRNTDTQYF,TGTGCCAGCAGCAAAACTCGGGGGACTAGCGGGCGAAACACAGATACGCAGTATTTT
TRBV12-3/TRBV12-4,TRBD1,TRBJ1-2,.,CASSFGRGDYGYTF,TGTGCCAGCAGTTTCGGCAGGGGGGACTATGGCTACACCTTC
TRBV19,.,TRBJ2-6,.,CASTRRGTRSSGANVLTF,TGTGCCAGTACTCGCCGGGGGACACGGAGCTCTGGGGCCAACGTCCTGACTTTC
TRBV27,.,TRBJ2-3,.,CASRGTFTDTQYF,TGTGCCAGCAGAGGGACTTTCACAGATACGCAGTATTTT
TRBV6-5,.,TRBJ2-3,.,CASSKLLADTQYF,TGTGCCAGCAGTAAATTACTAGCAGATACGCAGTATTTT
TRBV5-5,.,TRBJ2-3,few,CASSLFATDTQYF,TGTGCCAGCAGCTTGTTTGCCACAGATACGCAGTATTTT
TRBV6-6,.,TRBJ1-5,many,CASSSPGDGQPQHF,TGTGCCAGCAGCAGCCCAGGGGATGGTCAGCCCCAGCATTTT
TRBV20-1,TRBD2,TRBJ2-7,.,CSALAGTSYNEQYF,TGCAGTGCTCTAGCGGGGACCTCCTACAATGAGCAGTACTTC
TRBV29-1,TRBD1,TRBJ2-5,.,CSVGRTGGQETQYF,TGCAGCGTTGGAAGGACAGGGGGTCAAGAGACCCAGTACTTC
TRBV6-1,.,TRBJ2-2,few,CASSEAAGVGELFF,TGTGCCAGCAGTGAAGCGGCCGGGGTCGGGGAGCTGTTTTTT
TRBV7-9,.,TRBJ2-1,.,CASSSTAINEQFF,TGTGCCAGCAGCTCGACAGCCATCAATGAGCAGTTCTTC